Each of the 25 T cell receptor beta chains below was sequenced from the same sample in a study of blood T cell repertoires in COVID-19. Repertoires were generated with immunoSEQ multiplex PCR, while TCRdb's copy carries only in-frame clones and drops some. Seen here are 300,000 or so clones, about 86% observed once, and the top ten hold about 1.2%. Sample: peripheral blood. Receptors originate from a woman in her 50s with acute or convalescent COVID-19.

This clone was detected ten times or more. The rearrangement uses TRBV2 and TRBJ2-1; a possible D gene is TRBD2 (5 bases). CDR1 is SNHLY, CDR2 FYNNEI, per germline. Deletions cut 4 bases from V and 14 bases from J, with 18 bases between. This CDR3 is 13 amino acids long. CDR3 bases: TGTGCCAGCAGTGCGGGGTCCTTACTCCTGGAGTTCTTC. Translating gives CASSAGSLLLEFF.

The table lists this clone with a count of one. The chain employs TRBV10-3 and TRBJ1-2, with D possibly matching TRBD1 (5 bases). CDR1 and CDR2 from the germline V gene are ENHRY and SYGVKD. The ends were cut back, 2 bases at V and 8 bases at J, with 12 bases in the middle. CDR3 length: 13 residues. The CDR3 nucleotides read TGTGCCATCAGTGAGAGGCAGGAGGGGGGCTACACCTTC. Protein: CAISERQEGGYTF.

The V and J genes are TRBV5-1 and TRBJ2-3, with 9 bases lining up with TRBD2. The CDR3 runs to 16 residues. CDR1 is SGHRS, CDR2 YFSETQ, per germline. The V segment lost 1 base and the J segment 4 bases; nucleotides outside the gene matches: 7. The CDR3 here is CASSLLSSGASDTQYF. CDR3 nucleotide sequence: TGCGCCAGCAGCTTGTTGTCTAGCGGGGCCTCAGATACGCAGTATTTT.

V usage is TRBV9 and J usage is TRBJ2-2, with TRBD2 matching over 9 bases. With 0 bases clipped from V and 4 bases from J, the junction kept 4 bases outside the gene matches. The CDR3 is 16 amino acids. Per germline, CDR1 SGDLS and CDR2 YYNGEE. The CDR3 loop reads CASSVDGSGGTGELFF. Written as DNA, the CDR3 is TGTGCCAGCAGCGTAGATGGTAGCGGGGGCACCGGGGAGCTGTTTTTT.

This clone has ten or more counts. DNA for the CDR3: TGTGCCAGCAGCCCGACAGGGAATAGCAATCAGCCCCAGCATTTT. Translation: CASSPTGNSNQPQHF. The chain employs TRBV3-1 (or the pseudogene TRBV3-2) and TRBJ1-5; 7 bases agree with TRBD1. The CDR3 covers 15 residues. Unmatched junction bases numbered 3, after V lost 4 bases and J lost 0 bases. Germline V gives CDR1 LGHDT, CDR2 YNNKEL (reference sequence).

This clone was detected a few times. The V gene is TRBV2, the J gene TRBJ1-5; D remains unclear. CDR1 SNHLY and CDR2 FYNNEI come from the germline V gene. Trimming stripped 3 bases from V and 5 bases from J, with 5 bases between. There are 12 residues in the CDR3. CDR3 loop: CASSDVYQPQHF. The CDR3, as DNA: TGTGCCAGCAGTGACGTTTATCAGCCCCAGCATTTT.

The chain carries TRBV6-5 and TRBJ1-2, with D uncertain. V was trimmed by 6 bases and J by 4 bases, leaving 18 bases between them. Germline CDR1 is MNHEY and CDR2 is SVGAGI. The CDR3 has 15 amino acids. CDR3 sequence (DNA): TGTGCCAGCAGCCTCCAGGACGGGGTTGGCTATGGCTACACCTTC. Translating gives CASSLQDGVGYGYTF.

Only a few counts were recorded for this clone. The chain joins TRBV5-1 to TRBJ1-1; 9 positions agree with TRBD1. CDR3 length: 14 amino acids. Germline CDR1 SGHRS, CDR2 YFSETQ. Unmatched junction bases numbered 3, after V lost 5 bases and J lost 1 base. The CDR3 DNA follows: TGCGCCAGCAGGGAGGGACAGGGGAACACTGAAGCTTTCTTT. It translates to CASREGQGNTEAFF.

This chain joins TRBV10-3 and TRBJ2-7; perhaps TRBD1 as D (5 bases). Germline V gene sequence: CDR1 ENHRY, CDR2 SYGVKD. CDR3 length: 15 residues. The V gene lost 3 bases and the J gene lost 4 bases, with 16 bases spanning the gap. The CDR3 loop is CAISDVVTGLYEQYF. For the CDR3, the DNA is TGTGCCATCAGTGACGTGGTCACAGGTCTTTACGAGCAGTACTTC.

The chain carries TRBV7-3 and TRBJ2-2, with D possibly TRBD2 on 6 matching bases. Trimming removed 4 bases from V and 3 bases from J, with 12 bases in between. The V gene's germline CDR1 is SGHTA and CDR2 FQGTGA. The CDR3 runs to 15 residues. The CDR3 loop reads CASSSVGGYTGELFF. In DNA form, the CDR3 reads TGTGCCAGCAGCTCCGTCGGGGGATACACCGGGGAGCTGTTTTTT.

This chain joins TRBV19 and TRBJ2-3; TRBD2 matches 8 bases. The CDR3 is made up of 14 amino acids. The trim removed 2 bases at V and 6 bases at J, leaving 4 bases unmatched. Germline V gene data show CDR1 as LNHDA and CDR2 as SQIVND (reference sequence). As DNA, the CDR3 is TGTGCCAGTAGTATACCCGGGAGGGGGGATACGCAGTATTTT. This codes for CASSIPGRGDTQYF.

The CDR3 region has the DNA TGTGCCAGCAGCGTAGGGGGAGGGGGAGAGGAGCTGTTTTTT. This encodes CASSVGGGGEELFF. The chain uses TRBV9 and TRBJ2-2, with D maybe TRBD2 (7 bases). V lost 0 bases and J 10 bases, leaving 13 bases between the germline ends. Germline V gives CDR1 SGDLS, CDR2 YYNGEE. The CDR3 length is 14 residues.

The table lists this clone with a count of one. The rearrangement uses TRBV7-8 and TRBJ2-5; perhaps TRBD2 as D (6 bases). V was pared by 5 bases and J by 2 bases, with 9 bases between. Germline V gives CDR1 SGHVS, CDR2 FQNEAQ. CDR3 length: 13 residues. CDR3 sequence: CASSRDLQETQYF. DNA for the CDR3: TGTGCCAGCAGCCGGGACTTACAAGAGACCCAGTACTTC.

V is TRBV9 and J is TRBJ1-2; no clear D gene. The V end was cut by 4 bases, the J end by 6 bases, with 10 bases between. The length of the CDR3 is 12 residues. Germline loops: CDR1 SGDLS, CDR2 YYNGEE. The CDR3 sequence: CASSREAHGYTF. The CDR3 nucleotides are TGTGCCAGCAGCAGGGAGGCTCATGGCTACACCTTC.

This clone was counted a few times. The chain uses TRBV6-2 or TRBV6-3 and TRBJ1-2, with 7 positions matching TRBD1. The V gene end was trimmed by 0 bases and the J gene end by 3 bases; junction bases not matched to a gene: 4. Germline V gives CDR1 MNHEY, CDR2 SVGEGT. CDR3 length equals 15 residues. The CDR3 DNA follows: TGTGCCAGCAGTTACTCACCGGGGACAGACTATGGCTACACCTTC. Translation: CASSYSPGTDYGYTF.

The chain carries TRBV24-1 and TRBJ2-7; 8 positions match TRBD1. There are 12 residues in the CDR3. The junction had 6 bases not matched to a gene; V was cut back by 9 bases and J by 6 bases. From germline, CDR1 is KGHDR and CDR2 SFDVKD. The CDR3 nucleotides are TGTGCCACCTCCGGACAGGGCGGCGAGCAGTACTTC. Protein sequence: CATSGQGGEQYF.

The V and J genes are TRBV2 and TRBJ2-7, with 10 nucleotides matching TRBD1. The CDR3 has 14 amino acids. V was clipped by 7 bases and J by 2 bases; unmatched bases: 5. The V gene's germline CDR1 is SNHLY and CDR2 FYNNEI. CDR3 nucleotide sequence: TGTGCCAGCACCCGGGACAGGGGACCCTACGAGCAGTACGTC. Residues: CASTRDRGPYEQYV.

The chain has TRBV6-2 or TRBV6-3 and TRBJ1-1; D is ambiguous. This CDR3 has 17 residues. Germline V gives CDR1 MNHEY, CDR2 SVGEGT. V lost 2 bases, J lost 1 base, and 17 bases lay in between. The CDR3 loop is CASSYPMDGGWNTEAFF. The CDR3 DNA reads TGTGCCAGCAGTTACCCCATGGATGGAGGATGGAACACTGAAGCTTTCTTT.

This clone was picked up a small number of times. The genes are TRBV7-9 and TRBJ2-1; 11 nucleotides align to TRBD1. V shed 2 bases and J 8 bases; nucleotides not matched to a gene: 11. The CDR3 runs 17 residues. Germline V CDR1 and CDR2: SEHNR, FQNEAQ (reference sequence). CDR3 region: CASSLPVWTGGPDEQFF. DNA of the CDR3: TGTGCCAGCAGCTTACCCGTGTGGACAGGGGGCCCGGATGAGCAGTTCTTC.

For the CDR3, the DNA is TGTGCCTGGAGTGTACGGTACAGGGGTGTGAACACTGAAGCTTTCTTT. It specifies CAWSVRYRGVNTEAFF. The genes are TRBV30 and TRBJ1-1; 7 positions match TRBD1. This CDR3 has 16 residues. Germline V gene data show CDR1 as GTSNPN and CDR2 as SVGIG (reference sequence). Trimming removed 0 bases from V and 0 bases from J; junction bases left unmatched: 7.

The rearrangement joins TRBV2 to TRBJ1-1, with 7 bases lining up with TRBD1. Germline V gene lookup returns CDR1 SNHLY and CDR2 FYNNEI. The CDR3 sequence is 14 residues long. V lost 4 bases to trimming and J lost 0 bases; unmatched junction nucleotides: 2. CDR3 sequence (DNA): TGTGCCAGCAGTGGTGACAGGGTGAACACTGAAGCTTTCTTT. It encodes CASSGDRVNTEAFF. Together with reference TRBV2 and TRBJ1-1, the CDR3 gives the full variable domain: EPEVTQTPSHQVTQMGQEVILRCVPISNHLYFYWYRQILGQKVEFLVSFYNNEISEKSEIFDDQFSVERPDGSNFTLKIRSTKLEDSAMYFCASSGDRVNTEAFFGQGTRLTVV.

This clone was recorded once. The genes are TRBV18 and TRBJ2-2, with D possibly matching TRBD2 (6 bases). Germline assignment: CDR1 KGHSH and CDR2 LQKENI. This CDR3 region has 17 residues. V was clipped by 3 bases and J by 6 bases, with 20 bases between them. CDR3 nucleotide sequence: TGTGCCAGCTCACCGGGCGGGGCGGAGATAACCTCCGGGGAGCTGTTTTTT. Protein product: CASSPGGAEITSGELFF.

CDR3 sequence: CAISEERWSSYNSPLHF. CDR3 bases: TGTGCCATCAGTGAGGAACGGTGGAGCTCCTATAATTCACCCCTCCACTTT. The chain is built from TRBV10-3 and TRBJ1-6, with D unclear. The germline V and J ends were trimmed by 2 bases and 0 bases, with 11 bases remaining between them. This CDR3 is built from 17 residues. The germline CDR1 and CDR2 sequences are ENHRY and SYGVKD.

The CDR3 here is CASSEIIRSPLHF. CDR3 coding DNA: TGTGCCAGCAGTGAAATAATTCGTTCACCCCTCCACTTT. The chain carries TRBV2 and TRBJ1-6; D gene ambiguous. V lost 2 bases and J 9 bases, leaving 8 bases between the germline ends. The CDR3 totals 13 residues. Germline lookup yields CDR1 SNHLY and CDR2 FYNNEI.

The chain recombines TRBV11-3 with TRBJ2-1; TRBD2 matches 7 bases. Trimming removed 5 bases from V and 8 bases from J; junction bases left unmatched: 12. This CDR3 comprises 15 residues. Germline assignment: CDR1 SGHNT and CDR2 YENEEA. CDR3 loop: CASSPIWGGPDEQFF. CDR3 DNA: TGTGCCAGCAGCCCGATATGGGGAGGGCCAGATGAGCAGTTCTTC.